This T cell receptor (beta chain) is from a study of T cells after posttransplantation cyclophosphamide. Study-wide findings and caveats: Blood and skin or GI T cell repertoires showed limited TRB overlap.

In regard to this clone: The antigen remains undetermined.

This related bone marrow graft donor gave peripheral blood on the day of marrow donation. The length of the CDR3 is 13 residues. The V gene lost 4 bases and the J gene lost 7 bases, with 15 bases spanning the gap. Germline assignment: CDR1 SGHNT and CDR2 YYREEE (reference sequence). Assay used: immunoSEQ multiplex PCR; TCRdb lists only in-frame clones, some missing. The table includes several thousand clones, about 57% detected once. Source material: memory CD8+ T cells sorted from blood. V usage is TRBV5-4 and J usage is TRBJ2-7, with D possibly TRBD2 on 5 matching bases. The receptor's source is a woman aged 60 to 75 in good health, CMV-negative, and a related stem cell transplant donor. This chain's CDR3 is CASSRGLRGEQYF. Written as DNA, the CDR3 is TGTGCCAGCAGCAGAGGTCTCCGAGGGGAGCAGTACTTC.